Given below is one T cell receptor (beta chain) in context. With random hexamers, reverse transcription was performed on about 0.5 to 1 ug of RNA. Amplification of TCR beta CDR3 was carried out by immunoSEQ multiplex PCR, which covered 54 Vbeta and 13 Jbeta segments. TCRdb reanalysed the immunoSEQ multiplex PCR reads using MiXCR and keeps one entry per CDR3 protein. The table records some 220,000 distinct CDR3 sequences, 95% of them present only once. Germline V gives CDR1 SGHAT, CDR2 FQNNGV. This CDR3 spans 13 amino acids. V gave up 2 bases and J gave up 11 bases; unmatched junction bases: 4. These data originate in a study of CD8 T cells in Susac syndrome.

This receptor was identified in a human donor with multiple sclerosis. The sequencing sample was made of CD4+ T cells from PBMCs. The chain combines TRBV11-2 with TRBJ2-7, with 12 bases matching TRBD1. The CDR3 coding sequence is TGTGCCAGCAGCTTATCCGGGACAGGGGGCAAGTACTTC. It codes for CASSLSGTGGKYF.